The 24 T cell receptor beta chains given below trace back to one sample, sequenced in a study of T cells in Graves' hyperthyroidism and ophthalmopathy. TCR beta CDR3 regions were amplified from RNA. The primer set for the first-round RT-PCR of the TCR CDR3 was HTBI. TCRdb re-derived calls from the multiplex PCR reads in MiXCR, one entry per CDR3 protein. Found here are about 510,000 distinct CDR3 sequences, approximately 49% of them singletons; the top ten hold about two fifths. The material sequenced was peripheral blood or thyroid tissue (not recorded which). Every receptor here comes from an adult woman with Graves' disease, either hyperthyroidism or ophthalmopathy (not recorded which).

This clonotype was seen at least ten times. This chain joins TRBV4-3 and TRBJ2-7; D remains ambiguous. Germline V gives CDR1 LGHNA, CDR2 YSLEER. Trimming removed 0 bases from V and 2 bases from J, with 11 bases in between. The CDR3 is 15 amino acids. CDR3 sequence reads: CASSQDGQNPYEQYF. CDR3 DNA sequence: TGCGCCAGCAGCCAAGACGGGCAGAATCCCTACGAGCAGTACTTC.

This clonotype was observed a single time. This chain links TRBV7-2 with TRBJ1-1; D not resolved. Germline V gene sequence: CDR1 SGHTA, CDR2 FQGNSA. V shed 6 bases and J shed 2 bases, with 19 bases lying between them. The length of the CDR3 is 16 residues. CDR3 amino acids: CASSPRYGEINTEAFF. For the CDR3, the DNA is TGTGCCAGCAGTCCTAGGTACGGAGAGATAAACACTGAAGCTTTCTTT.

J is TRBJ1-2 and V is TRBV20-1; no clear D gene. Trimming pared 5 bases from V and 0 bases from J, leaving 4 bases between. The CDR3 contains 11 residues. Germline V gene data show CDR1 as DFQATT and CDR2 as SNEGSKA (reference sequence). CDR3 loop: CSAYANYGYTF. CDR3 nucleotide sequence: TGCAGTGCTTACGCTAACTATGGCTACACCTTC.

The rearrangement links TRBV7-2 to TRBJ1-3; D is ambiguous. Between the trimmed V and J ends, which lost 2 bases and 0 bases, there was a span of 8 bases. CDR3 size: 15 residues. Per the germline V gene, CDR1 is SGHTA and CDR2 is FQGNSA. CDR3 sequence reads: CASSLRHHSGNTIYF. CDR3 nucleotides: TGTGCCAGCAGCTTACGACACCACTCTGGAAACACCATATATTTT.

This clonotype was seen ten or more times. The genes are TRBV7-9 and TRBJ2-5; TRBD2 matches 12 bases. V trimming: 7 bases; J trimming: 4 bases; junction bases outside the gene matches: 7. The CDR3 is 15 residues long. Looked up from germline, CDR1 is SEHNR and CDR2 is FQNEAQ (reference sequence). The DNA for the CDR3 is TGTGCCAGCAACCGTCCGGGACTAGCGGGAGAGACCCAGTACTTC. Its protein product is CASNRPGLAGETQYF.

This chain joins TRBV10-3 and TRBJ1-1; 8 nucleotides agree with TRBD1. V lost 6 bases and J lost 3; bases outside the gene matches: 21. Germline assignment: CDR1 ENHRY and CDR2 SYGVKD. This CDR3 comprises 19 residues. This CDR3 reads CAISAFSGTGVAVDTEAFF. The CDR3 region has the DNA TGTGCCATCAGCGCATTTAGCGGGACAGGCGTTGCGGTCGACACTGAAGCTTTCTTT.

This clonotype was seen ten or more times. In DNA, the CDR3 is TGCAGTGCTCCAACTAGCGGGAGAAACACCGGGGAGCTGTTTTTT. Translation: CSAPTSGRNTGELFF. This chain joins TRBV20-1 and TRBJ2-2; 11 nucleotides align to TRBD2. Germline V gene data show CDR1 as DFQATT and CDR2 as SNEGSKA (reference sequence). This CDR3 region has 15 residues. J was trimmed by 2 bases and V by 5 bases; bases with no gene match: 4.

The chain links TRBV29-1 to TRBJ2-7, with 7 nucleotides matching TRBD1. With 8 bases clipped from V and 6 bases from J, the junction kept 10 bases outside the gene matches. The CDR3 is made up of 12 amino acids. CDR1 and CDR2 (germline): SQVTM, ANQGSEA. The CDR3 loop reads CSLASTGAEQYF. CDR3 nucleotides: TGCAGCTTAGCGAGTACAGGGGCCGAGCAGTACTTC.

V and J are TRBV7-9 and TRBJ1-2; no firm D call. This CDR3 region has 13 residues. Germline V lookup: CDR1 SEHNR, CDR2 FQNEAQ (reference sequence). The V and J ends lost 4 bases and 14 bases respectively, with 20 bases between them. The CDR3 loop reads CASSSPGTPLSTF. CDR3 coding DNA: TGTGCCAGCAGCTCCCCGGGCACCCCGTTGTCGACCTTC.

The chain recombines TRBV4-1 with TRBJ1-2; D is perhaps TRBD1 (5 bases). Germline V gene data show CDR1 as MGHRA and CDR2 as YSYEKL. With 3 bases removed from V and 4 bases from J, the gap between germline ends came to 12 bases. CDR3 length: 14 residues. In DNA, the CDR3 is TGCGCCAGCAGCCATGGAGCGGGACTCTATGGCTACACCTTC. Translation gives CASSHGAGLYGYTF.

The CDR3 loop is CSALRSPRSPLHF. The CDR3 DNA is TGCAGTGCCCTTAGGAGCCCGCGTTCACCCCTCCACTTT. The V gene is TRBV20-1, the J gene TRBJ1-6; the D is unclear. V was clipped by 6 bases and J by 9 bases, with 15 bases between them. The CDR3 sequence is 13 residues long. The germline V gene encodes CDR1 DFQATT and CDR2 SNEGSKA (reference sequence).

This clonotype occurred a few times. This sequence joins TRBV28 and TRBJ1-2; possibly TRBD1 for D (5 bases). This CDR3 contains 12 residues. V was cut by 10 bases and J by 8 bases, with 17 bases left in between. The germline gives CDR1 MDHEN, CDR2 SYDVKM. The CDR3 is CATNRGSFGYTF. For the CDR3, the DNA is TGTGCCACCAATCGGGGGAGCTTCGGCTACACCTTC.

This chain connects TRBV10-3 to TRBJ2-2, with 16 bases identical to TRBD2. J lost 6 bases, V lost 7 bases, and 2 bases had no gene match. The CDR3 is made up of 15 amino acids. Germline assignment: CDR1 ENHRY and CDR2 SYGVKD. The CDR3 loop reads CAITGTSGRAGELFF. The CDR3 DNA follows: TGTGCCATCACTGGGACTAGCGGGAGGGCCGGGGAGCTGTTTTTT.

Worth noting for this clonotype: At one boundary the junction diverges from the germline segment, which might be a read error. The CDR3 loop is CSARDLYTGELVF. In DNA, the CDR3 is TGCAGCGCCCGGGACCTCTACACCGGGGAGCTGGTTTTT. The chain uses TRBV29-1 and TRBJ2-2, with D perhaps TRBD1 or TRBD2 (5 bases each). CDR3 length equals 13 residues. Germline V CDR1 and CDR2: SQVTM, ANQGSEA.

This clonotype was recorded many times. The CDR3 nucleotides read TGCGCCAGCAGCCCCGGGACAGGGGCTAACTATGGCTACACCTTC. This codes for CASSPGTGANYGYTF. The chain employs TRBV5-1 and TRBJ1-2, with 10 bases fitting TRBD1. Germline lookup yields CDR1 SGHRS and CDR2 YFSETQ. This CDR3 is 15 amino acids long. The ends lost 4 bases at V and 0 bases at J; junction bases unmatched: 3.

V gene TRBV6-6 combines with J gene TRBJ2-7; unclear D gene. The V gene lost 2 bases and the J gene lost 0 bases, with 8 bases spanning the gap. The CDR3 spans 14 residues. CDR1 and CDR2 from the germline V gene are MNHNY and SVGAGI (reference sequence). The CDR3 DNA follows: TGTGCCAGCAGTTACAGCGAATACTCCTACGAGCAGTACTTC. This encodes CASSYSEYSYEQYF.

DNA for the CDR3: TGTGCCAGCAGTTCCGGGACTAAGCAGTACTTC. It is translated as CASSSGTKQYF. The rearrangement uses TRBV7-9 and TRBJ2-7, with 7 bases aligning to TRBD2. Germline CDR1 and CDR2: SEHNR and FQNEAQ (reference sequence). The ends lost 6 bases at V and 8 bases at J; junction bases unmatched: 4. This CDR3 has 11 amino acids.

Worth noting for this clonotype: One end of the junction fails to match germline, which may point to a read error. The rearrangement uses TRBV7-8 and TRBJ1-1, with TRBD1 matching over 8 bases. Germline loops: CDR1 SGHVS, CDR2 FQNEAQ. The CDR3 is made up of 14 amino acids. CDR3 nucleotides: TGTGCCAGCAGCTTAGGGACAGGGACCACTGAGGCTTTCTTT. Its protein product is CASSLGTGTTEAFF. The whole variable domain, remainder taken from reference TRBV7-8 and TRBJ1-1, is GAGVSQSPRYKVAKRGQDVALRCDPISGHVSLFWYQQALGQGPEFLTYFQNEAQLDKSGLPSDRFFAERPEGSVSTLKIQRTQQEDSAVYLCASSLGTGTTEAFFGQGTRLTVV.

This clonotype was seen many times. This chain links TRBV29-1 with TRBJ2-7, with D possibly TRBD2 on 5 matching bases. Trimming took off 4 bases at V and 5 bases at J, with 9 bases between the two ends. The germline gives CDR1 SQVTM, CDR2 ANQGSEA. CDR3 length equals 11 residues. The CDR3 spells CSVGEWDEQYF. In DNA form, the CDR3 reads TGCAGCGTTGGGGAGTGGGACGAGCAGTACTTC.

V is TRBV12-3 or TRBV12-4 and J is TRBJ1-1; D is uncertain. This CDR3 comprises 14 residues. Between the trimmed V and J ends, which lost 6 bases and 3 bases, there was a span of 14 bases. Here the CDR3 reads CASSPTLGHTEAFF. In DNA, the CDR3 is TGTGCCAGCAGCCCGACTCTTGGGCACACTGAAGCTTTCTTT.

This clonotype was detected ten times or more. The V gene is TRBV7-6, the J gene TRBJ2-2; 10 bases are a match to TRBD1. The CDR3 length is 15 residues. Germline lookup yields CDR1 SGHVS and CDR2 FNYEAQ. With V trimmed by 6 bases and J by 5 bases, 6 bases remained unmatched. CDR3 nucleotide sequence: TGTGCCAGCAGGCGAGACAGGGGGCGAACCGGGGAGCTGTTTTTT. Amino acids: CASRRDRGRTGELFF.

V usage is TRBV4-1 and J usage is TRBJ1-5; D possibly corresponds to TRBD1 (5 bases). V shed 7 bases and J shed 8 bases, with 21 bases lying between them. CDR3 length: 15 amino acids. Germline loops: CDR1 MGHRA, CDR2 YSYEKL. The CDR3 spells CASNAYGGIGEPQHF. The CDR3 DNA reads TGCGCCAGCAATGCGTACGGGGGGATTGGTGAGCCCCAGCATTTT.

The chain couples TRBV9 to TRBJ2-5, with 9 bases aligning to TRBD1. The CDR3 is 14 amino acids. The germline V gene has CDR1 SGDLS and CDR2 YYNGEE. V was pared by 3 bases and J by 3 bases, with 3 bases of the junction left unmatched. This CDR3 is CASSADRGKETQYF. In nucleotides, the CDR3 is TGTGCCAGCAGCGCGGACAGGGGTAAAGAGACCCAGTACTTC.

This clonotype was recorded at least ten times. The chain combines TRBV10-3 with TRBJ1-2; 7 bases are a match to TRBD1. J lost 6 bases, V lost 0 bases, and 4 bases had no gene match. The CDR3 loop spans 14 amino acids. The germline CDR1 and CDR2 sequences are ENHRY and SYGVKD. The CDR3 DNA sequence: TGTGCCATCAGTGAGTCCCCAGGGGGGCATGGCTACACCTTC. Residues: CAISESPGGHGYTF.